Shown below are 9 T cell receptor beta chains from a single sample sequenced in a study of T cells in localized non-small cell lung cancer. Libraries were prepared by immunoSEQ multiplex PCR; TCRdb keeps only in-frame clonotypes and omits some of them. The sample contains approximately 1,000 clones, around 23% of which appear only once. Sequencing was performed on normal lung tissue next to the tumor, taken before any cancer treatment. The receptors originated from a male donor aged 60 or over with stage I lung adenocarcinoma.

The gene calls are TRBV18 and TRBJ2-3, with D perhaps matching TRBD2 (6 bases). The V gene lost 1 base and the J gene lost 3 bases, with 11 bases spanning the gap. The CDR3 totals 15 residues. Germline CDR1 reads KGHSH; CDR2 reads LQKENI. The CDR3, as DNA: TGTGCCAGCTCACCACGCTGGGCGGGGACAGATACGCAGTATTTT. This encodes CASSPRWAGTDTQYF.

The V and J genes are TRBV6-8 and TRBJ1-1; 8 bases agree with TRBD1. V shed 11 bases and J 0 bases; nucleotides not matched to a gene: 14. The CDR3 is 16 amino acids. The germline V gene has CDR1 MNHGY and CDR2 SAAAGT. The CDR3 bases are TGTGCCGTGACAGGGGCGCGCGGTTCAGTGAACACTGAAGCTTTCTTT. Its translation: CAVTGARGSVNTEAFF.

This clone was detected a few times. The chain recombines TRBV30 with TRBJ1-2; a weak D match, TRBD1 (5 bases). CDR3 length equals 15 residues. Trimming stripped 5 bases from V and 4 bases from J, with 20 bases between. Germline lookup yields CDR1 GTSNPN and CDR2 SVGIG (reference sequence). CDR3 protein: CAWQNPGGAVYGYTF. For the CDR3, the DNA is TGTGCCTGGCAGAACCCAGGAGGGGCTGTCTATGGCTACACCTTC.

This clone was recorded a few times. J is TRBJ2-5 and V is TRBV6-8; the match to TRBD2 covers 9 bases. This CDR3 region has 17 residues. Germline values: CDR1 MNHGY, CDR2 SAAAGT. With 6 bases clipped from V and 4 bases from J, the junction kept 15 bases outside the gene matches. CDR3 DNA: TGTGCCAGCAGAACCGCTTTGTCTAGCGGGATAGGAGAGACCCAGTACTTC. Protein: CASRTALSSGIGETQYF.

This clone came up once. The rearrangement links TRBV19 to TRBJ1-5; D is undetermined. CDR1 is LNHDA and CDR2 is SQIVND in the germline V gene (reference sequence). CDR3 length: 12 amino acids. V was pared by 3 bases and J by 7 bases, with 7 bases between. The DNA of the CDR3 is TGTGCCAGTAGTATTTGGGGACAGCCCCAGCATTTT. This gives the protein CASSIWGQPQHF.

This clone is large in the sample. V and J are TRBV11-3 and TRBJ1-2; D unclear. There are 15 residues in the CDR3. The germline V and J ends were trimmed by 5 bases and 1 base, with 14 bases remaining between them. Germline loops: CDR1 SGHNT, CDR2 YENEEA. CDR3 loop: CASSPPQEDNYGYTF. The CDR3 nucleotides read TGTGCCAGCAGCCCCCCCCAGGAGGATAACTATGGCTACACCTTC.

The rearrangement uses TRBV11-3 and TRBJ2-1; 8 bases fit TRBD2. The V gene's germline CDR1 is SGHNT and CDR2 YENEEA. The J segment lost 0 bases and the V segment lost 5 bases, leaving 6 bases of the junction unmatched. CDR3 length equals 16 residues. The CDR3 sequence: CASSRIAGSSYNEQFF. The CDR3 DNA sequence: TGTGCCAGCAGCCGCATAGCGGGAAGCTCCTACAATGAGCAGTTCTTC.

This clone is termed medium-sized. V and J are TRBV11-3 and TRBJ2-2, with D tentatively TRBD1 or TRBD2 (6 bases each). The CDR3 spans 14 residues. V was trimmed by 5 bases and J by 5 bases, leaving 12 bases between them. Germline lookup yields CDR1 SGHNT and CDR2 YENEEA. DNA for the CDR3: TGTGCCAGCAGCAAGGGGGGCGGGACCGGGGAGCTGTTTTTT. It translates to CASSKGGGTGELFF. Drawing the rest from reference TRBV11-3 and TRBJ2-2, the complete variable domain is EAGVVQSPRYKIIEKKQPVAFWCNPISGHNTLYWYLQNLGQGPELLIRYENEEAVDDSQLPKDRFSAERLKGVDSTLKIQPAELGDSAVYLCASSKGGGTGELFFGEGSRLTVL.

This clone is classed as medium-sized. J is TRBJ2-3 and V is TRBV6-8; 7 nucleotides agree with TRBD2. This CDR3 has 14 amino acids. Germline V CDR1 and CDR2: MNHGY, SAAAGT. V shed 7 bases, J shed 4 bases, and the junction held 8 bases outside the gene matches. CDR3 nucleotides: TGTGCCAGCACGGCGGGAGTTGTTGCAGATACGCAGTATTTT. Translated, it gives CASTAGVVADTQYF.